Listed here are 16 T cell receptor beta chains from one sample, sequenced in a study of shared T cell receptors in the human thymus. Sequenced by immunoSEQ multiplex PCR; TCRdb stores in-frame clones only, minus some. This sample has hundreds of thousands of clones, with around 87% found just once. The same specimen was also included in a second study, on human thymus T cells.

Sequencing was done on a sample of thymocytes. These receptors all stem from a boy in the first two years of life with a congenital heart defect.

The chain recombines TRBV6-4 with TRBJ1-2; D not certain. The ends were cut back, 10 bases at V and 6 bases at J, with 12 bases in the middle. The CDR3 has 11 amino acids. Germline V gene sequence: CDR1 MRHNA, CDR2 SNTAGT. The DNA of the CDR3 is TGTGCCAACCCGGGAGGAGATGGCTACACCTTC. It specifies CANPGGDGYTF.

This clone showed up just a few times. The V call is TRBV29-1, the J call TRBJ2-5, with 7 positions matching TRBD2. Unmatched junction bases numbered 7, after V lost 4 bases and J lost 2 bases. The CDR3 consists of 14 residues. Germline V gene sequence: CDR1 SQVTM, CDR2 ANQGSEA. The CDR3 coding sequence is TGCAGCGTTGGGGCGGGAGAGGGGCAAGAGACCCAGTACTTC. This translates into CSVGAGEGQETQYF.

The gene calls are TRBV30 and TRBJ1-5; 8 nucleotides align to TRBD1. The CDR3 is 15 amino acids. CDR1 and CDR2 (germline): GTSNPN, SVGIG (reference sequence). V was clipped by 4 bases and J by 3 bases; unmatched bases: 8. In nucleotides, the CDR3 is TGTGCCTGGAAAAGACAGGGGCGCGACAATCAGCCCCAGCATTTT. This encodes CAWKRQGRDNQPQHF.

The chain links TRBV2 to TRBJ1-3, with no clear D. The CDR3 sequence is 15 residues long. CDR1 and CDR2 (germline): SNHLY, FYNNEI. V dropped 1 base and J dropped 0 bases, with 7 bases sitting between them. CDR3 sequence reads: CASSEGPNSGNTIYF. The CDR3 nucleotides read TGTGCCAGCAGTGAAGGGCCGAACTCTGGAAACACCATATATTTT. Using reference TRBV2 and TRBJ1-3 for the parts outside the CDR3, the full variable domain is EPEVTQTPSHQVTQMGQEVILRCVPISNHLYFYWYRQILGQKVEFLVSFYNNEISEKSEIFDDQFSVERPDGSNFTLKIRSTKLEDSAMYFCASSEGPNSGNTIYFGEGSWLTVV.

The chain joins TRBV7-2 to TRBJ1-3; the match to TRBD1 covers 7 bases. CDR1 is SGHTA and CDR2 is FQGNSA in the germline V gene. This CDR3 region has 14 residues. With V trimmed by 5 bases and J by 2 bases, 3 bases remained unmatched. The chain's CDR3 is CASSNRGAGNTIYF. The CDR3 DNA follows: TGTGCCAGCAGCAACAGGGGCGCTGGAAACACCATATATTTT.

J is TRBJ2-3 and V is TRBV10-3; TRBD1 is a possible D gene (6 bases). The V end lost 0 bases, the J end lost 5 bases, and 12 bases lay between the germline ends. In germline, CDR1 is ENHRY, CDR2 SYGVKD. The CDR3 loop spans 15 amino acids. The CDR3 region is CAISESWGPQDTQYF. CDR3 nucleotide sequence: TGTGCCATCAGTGAGTCCTGGGGGCCGCAAGATACGCAGTATTTT.

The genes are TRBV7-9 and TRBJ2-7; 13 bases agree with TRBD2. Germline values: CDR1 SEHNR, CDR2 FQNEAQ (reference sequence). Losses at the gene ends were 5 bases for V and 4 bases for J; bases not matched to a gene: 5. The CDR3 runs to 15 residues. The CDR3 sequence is CASSRTSGGPYEQYF. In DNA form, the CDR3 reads TGTGCCAGCAGCCGGACTAGCGGGGGACCTTACGAGCAGTACTTC.

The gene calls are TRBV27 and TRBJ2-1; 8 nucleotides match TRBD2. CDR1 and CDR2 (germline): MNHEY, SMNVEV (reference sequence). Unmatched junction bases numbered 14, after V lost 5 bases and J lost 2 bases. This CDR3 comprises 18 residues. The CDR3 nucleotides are TGTGCCAGCAGTCGGATTCAGGCTAGCGGGTATCCCTACAATGAGCAGTTCTTC. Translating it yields CASSRIQASGYPYNEQFF.

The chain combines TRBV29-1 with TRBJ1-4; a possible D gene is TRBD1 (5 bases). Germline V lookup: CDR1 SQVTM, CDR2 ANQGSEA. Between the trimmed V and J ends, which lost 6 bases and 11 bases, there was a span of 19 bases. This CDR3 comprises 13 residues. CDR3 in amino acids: CSVRGRRGGKLFF. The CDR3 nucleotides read TGCAGCGTGAGAGGACGGAGGGGAGGGAAACTGTTTTTT.

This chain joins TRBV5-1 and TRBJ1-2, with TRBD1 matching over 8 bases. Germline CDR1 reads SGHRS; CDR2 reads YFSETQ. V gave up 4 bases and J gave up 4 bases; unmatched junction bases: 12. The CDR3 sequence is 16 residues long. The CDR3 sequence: CASSDRGPGFIYGYTF. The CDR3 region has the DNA TGCGCCAGCAGCGACAGGGGCCCGGGGTTTATCTATGGCTACACCTTC.

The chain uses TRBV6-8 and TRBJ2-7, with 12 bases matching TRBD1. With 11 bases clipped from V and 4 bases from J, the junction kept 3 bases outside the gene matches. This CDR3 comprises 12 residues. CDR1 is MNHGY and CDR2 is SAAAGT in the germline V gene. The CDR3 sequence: CAGTGGRYEQYF. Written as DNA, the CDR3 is TGTGCCGGGACAGGGGGCCGGTACGAGCAGTACTTC.

CDR3 in DNA: TGTGCCACCAGCAGGGAAGAGGGGACAGGGAGGGTGAATGAGCAGTTCTTC. It is translated as CATSREEGTGRVNEQFF. J is TRBJ2-1 and V is TRBV15; 9 bases agree with TRBD1. Germline assignment: CDR1 LNHNV and CDR2 YYDKDF (reference sequence). The CDR3 is made up of 17 amino acids. V shed 3 bases and J 7 bases; nucleotides not matched to a gene: 13.

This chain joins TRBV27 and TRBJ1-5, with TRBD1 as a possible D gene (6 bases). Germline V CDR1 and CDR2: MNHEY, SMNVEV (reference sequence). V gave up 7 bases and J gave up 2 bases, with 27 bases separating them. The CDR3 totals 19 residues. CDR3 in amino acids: CASIHATGGGCLGNQPQHF. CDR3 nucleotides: TGTGCCAGCATCCACGCGACAGGTGGGGGCTGTTTAGGCAATCAGCCCCAGCATTTT.

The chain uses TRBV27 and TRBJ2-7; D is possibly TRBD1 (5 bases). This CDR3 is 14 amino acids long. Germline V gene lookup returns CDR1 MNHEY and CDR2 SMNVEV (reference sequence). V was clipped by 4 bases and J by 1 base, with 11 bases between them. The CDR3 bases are TGTGCCAGCAGTTCCCGACAGAATTCCTACGAGCAGTACTTC. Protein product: CASSSRQNSYEQYF.

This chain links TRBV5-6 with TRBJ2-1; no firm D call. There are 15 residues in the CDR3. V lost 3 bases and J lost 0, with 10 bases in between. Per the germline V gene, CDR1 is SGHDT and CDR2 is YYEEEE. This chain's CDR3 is CASSCLGSSYNEQFF. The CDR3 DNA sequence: TGTGCCAGCAGCTGTCTCGGTAGCTCCTACAATGAGCAGTTCTTC.

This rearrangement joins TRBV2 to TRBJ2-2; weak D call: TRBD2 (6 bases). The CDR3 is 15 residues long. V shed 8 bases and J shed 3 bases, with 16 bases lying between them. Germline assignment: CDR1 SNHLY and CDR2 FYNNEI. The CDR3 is CASGGGREDTGELFF. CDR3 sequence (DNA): TGTGCCAGCGGCGGTGGCAGGGAGGACACCGGGGAGCTGTTTTTT.